The present entry profiles one TCR beta chain with its context. Method: immunoSEQ multiplex PCR; TCRdb's copy keeps in-frame clones and lacks some. The table has 200,000 to 250,000 clones, 90% seen once; the top ten hold roughly 2.7%. The entry originates in a study of blood T cell repertoires in COVID-19. At the level of the study: From T cells, B-cell-depleted T cells, or PBMCs came the material, which was cDNA or gDNA.

The TCR originated in a man aged 25 to 40 with COVID-19, enrolled during active disease. Sequencing was performed on peripheral blood.

The CDR3 coding sequence is TGCGCCAGCAGCCAAGAGTTGAGTACGGGAGGGGATGAGCAGTTCTTC. Translating gives CASSQELSTGGDEQFF. The V and J genes are TRBV4-3 and TRBJ2-1, with 8 bases fitting TRBD2. This CDR3 has 16 amino acids. Germline lookup yields CDR1 LGHNA and CDR2 YSLEER. The V gene end was trimmed by 0 bases and the J gene end by 8 bases; junction bases not matched to a gene: 9.